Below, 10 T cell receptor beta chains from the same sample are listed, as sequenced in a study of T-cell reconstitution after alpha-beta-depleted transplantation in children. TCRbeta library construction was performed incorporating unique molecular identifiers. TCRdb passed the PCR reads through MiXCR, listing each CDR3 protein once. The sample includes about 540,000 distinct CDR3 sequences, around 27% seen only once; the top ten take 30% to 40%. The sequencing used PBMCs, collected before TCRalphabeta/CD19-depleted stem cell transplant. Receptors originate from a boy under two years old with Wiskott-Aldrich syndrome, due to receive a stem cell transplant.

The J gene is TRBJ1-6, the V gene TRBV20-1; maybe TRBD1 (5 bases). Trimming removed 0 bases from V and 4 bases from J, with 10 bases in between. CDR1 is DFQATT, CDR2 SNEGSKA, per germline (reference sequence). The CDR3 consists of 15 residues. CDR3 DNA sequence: TGCAGTGCTAGAGATCGACAGAATTATAATTCACCCCTCCACTTT. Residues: CSARDRQNYNSPLHF.

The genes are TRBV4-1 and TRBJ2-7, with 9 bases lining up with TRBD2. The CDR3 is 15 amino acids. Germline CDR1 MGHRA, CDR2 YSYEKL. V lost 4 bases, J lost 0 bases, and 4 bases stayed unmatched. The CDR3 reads CASSLTAGGSYEQYF. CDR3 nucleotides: TGCGCCAGCAGCCTTACAGCGGGGGGCTCCTACGAGCAGTACTTC.

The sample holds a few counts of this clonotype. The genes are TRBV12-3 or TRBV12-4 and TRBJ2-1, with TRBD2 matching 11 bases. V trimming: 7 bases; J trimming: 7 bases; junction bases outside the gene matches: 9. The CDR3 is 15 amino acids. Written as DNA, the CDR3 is TGTGCCAGCAAATTAGCGGGAGGGCCGGGGAATGAGCAGTTCTTC. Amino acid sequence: CASKLAGGPGNEQFF.

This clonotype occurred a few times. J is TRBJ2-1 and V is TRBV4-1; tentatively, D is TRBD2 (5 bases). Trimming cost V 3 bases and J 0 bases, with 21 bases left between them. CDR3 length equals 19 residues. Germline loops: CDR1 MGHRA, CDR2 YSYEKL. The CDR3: CASSHPEAGANPSYNEQFF. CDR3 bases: TGCGCCAGCAGCCACCCGGAGGCGGGTGCAAACCCCTCCTACAATGAGCAGTTCTTC.

CDR3 coding DNA: TGTGCCAGTTCCGCGGAGGGAAATCAGCCCCAGCATTTT. Translating gives CASSAEGNQPQHF. The V and J genes are TRBV2 and TRBJ1-5; D ambiguous. Germline lookup yields CDR1 SNHLY and CDR2 FYNNEI. This CDR3 comprises 13 residues. Trimming took 9 bases from V and 4 from J, leaving 13 bases between them.

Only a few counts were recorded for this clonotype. The CDR3 reads CASSLREDREAFF. Written as DNA, the CDR3 is TGCGCCAGCAGCTTGAGGGAGGACAGGGAAGCTTTCTTT. The chain combines TRBV5-1 with TRBJ1-1; 7 bases fit TRBD1. V lost 1 base, J lost 8 bases, and 5 bases stayed unmatched. Germline loops: CDR1 SGHRS, CDR2 YFSETQ. The CDR3 extends over 13 amino acids.

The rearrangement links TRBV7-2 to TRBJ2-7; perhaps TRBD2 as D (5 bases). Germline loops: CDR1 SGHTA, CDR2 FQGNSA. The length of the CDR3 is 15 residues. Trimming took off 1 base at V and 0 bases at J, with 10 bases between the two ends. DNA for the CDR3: TGTGCCAGCAGCTTAGGAGGGATGAGCTCCTACGAGCAGTACTTC. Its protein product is CASSLGGMSSYEQYF.

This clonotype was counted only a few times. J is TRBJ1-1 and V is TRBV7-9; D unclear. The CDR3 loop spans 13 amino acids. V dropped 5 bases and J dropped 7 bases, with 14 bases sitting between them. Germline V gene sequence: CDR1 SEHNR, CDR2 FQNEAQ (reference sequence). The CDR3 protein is CASSTQTVGEAFF. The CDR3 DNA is TGTGCCAGCAGCACCCAAACAGTGGGTGAAGCTTTCTTT.

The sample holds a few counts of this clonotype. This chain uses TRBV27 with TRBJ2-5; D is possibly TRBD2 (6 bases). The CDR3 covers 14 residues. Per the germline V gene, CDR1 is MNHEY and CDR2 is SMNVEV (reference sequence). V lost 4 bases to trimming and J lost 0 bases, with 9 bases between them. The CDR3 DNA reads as TGTGCCAGCAGTTCTCTAGCGAACCAAGAGACCCAGTACTTC. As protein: CASSSLANQETQYF.

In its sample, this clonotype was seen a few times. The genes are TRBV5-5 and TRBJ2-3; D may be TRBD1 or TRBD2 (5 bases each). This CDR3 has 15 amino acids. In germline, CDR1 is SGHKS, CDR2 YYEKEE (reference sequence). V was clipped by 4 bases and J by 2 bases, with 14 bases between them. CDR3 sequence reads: CASSPPRGPTDTQYF. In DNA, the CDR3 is TGTGCCAGCAGCCCCCCTCGGGGCCCCACAGATACGCAGTATTTT. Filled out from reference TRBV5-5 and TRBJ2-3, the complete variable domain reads DAGVTQSPTHLIKTRGQQVTLRCSPISGHKSVSWYQQVLGQGPQFIFQYYEKEERGRGNFPDRFSARQFPNYSSELNVNALLLGDSALYLCASSPPRGPTDTQYFGPGTRLTVL.